This T cell receptor (beta chain) was captured in a study of PD-1 blockade in mismatch repair-deficient tumors. To note about this clone: Its target is unknown.

Findings and caveats of the study: Rapid post-treatment expansion, then contraction, generally preceding radiologic response, marked tumor-resident clones.

Profiling relied on immunoSEQ multiplex PCR, and the TCRdb table lists in-frame clones only, not all of them. The table includes some 100,000 clones, 82% detected once. The sample consisted of peripheral blood, taken about 36 weeks after starting pembrolizumab. This TCR came from an adult with mismatch repair-deficient cancer.

This CDR3 reads CASSPRTGTYNEQFF. CDR3 coding DNA: TGCGCCAGCAGCCCGAGGACAGGGACCTACAATGAGCAGTTCTTC. V and J are TRBV5-1 and TRBJ2-1; 8 nucleotides line up with TRBD1. V shed 4 bases and J 2 bases; nucleotides not matched to a gene: 5. This CDR3 region has 15 residues. From germline, CDR1 is SGHRS and CDR2 YFSETQ.